A single sample is the source of the 25 T cell receptor beta chains below, sequenced in a study of T cell responses to AZD1222 COVID-19 vaccine. The repertoire was sequenced with immunoSEQ multiplex PCR; TCRdb's copy has only in-frame clones and lacks some. Among 150,000 or so clones, around 90% were seen once, and the ten largest hold more than 1.2%. The sample was peripheral blood, taken on day 0 of AZD1222 vaccination. The source is an adult in good health.

This clone has just one count. The genes are TRBV28 and TRBJ1-2; D is perhaps TRBD1 (5 bases). Germline lookup yields CDR1 MDHEN and CDR2 SYDVKM. The V end was cut by 4 bases, the J end by 2 bases, with 5 bases between. The length of the CDR3 is 12 residues. CDR3 loop: CASSWGNYGYTF. As DNA, the CDR3 is TGTGCCAGCAGTTGGGGGAACTATGGCTACACCTTC.

This chain uses TRBV4-3 with TRBJ2-4; D uncertain. The CDR3 loop spans 12 amino acids. Germline V gives CDR1 LGHNA, CDR2 YSLEER. Trimming stripped 0 bases from V and 5 bases from J, with 2 bases between. This CDR3 reads CASSQDQNIQYF. The DNA for the CDR3 is TGCGCCAGCAGCCAAGATCAAAACATTCAGTACTTC.

This clone was seen only once. The V gene is TRBV15, the J gene TRBJ2-7, with D hard to call. CDR1 LNHNV and CDR2 YYDKDF come from the germline V gene (reference sequence). The V and J ends lost 6 bases and 0 bases respectively, with 9 bases between them. The CDR3 runs 13 residues. The CDR3 bases are TGTGCCACCAGTCCCAGCAACTCCTACGAGCAGTACTTC. Encoded protein: CATSPSNSYEQYF.

The rearrangement links TRBV28 to TRBJ1-1, with D hard to call. Trimming left V 4 bases short and J 6 bases short, with 12 bases between. CDR3 length: 13 residues. Germline CDR1 is MDHEN and CDR2 is SYDVKM. CDR3 residues: CASSSVEGPEAFF. Written as DNA, the CDR3 is TGTGCCAGCAGTTCTGTAGAGGGCCCTGAAGCTTTCTTT.

V is TRBV9 and J is TRBJ2-5; D is uncertain. The V gene lost 4 bases and the J gene lost 5 bases, with 24 bases spanning the gap. This CDR3 has 17 amino acids. Germline values: CDR1 SGDLS, CDR2 YYNGEE. CDR3: CASSPYVSRVGRETQYF. In DNA form, the CDR3 reads TGTGCCAGCAGCCCCTACGTCAGTAGGGTAGGTAGGGAGACCCAGTACTTC.

This clone was counted a single time. The CDR3 loop is CATSVNGRDTQYF. The CDR3 region has the DNA TGTGCCACCAGTGTTAATGGTCGGGATACGCAGTATTTT. This chain joins TRBV24-1 and TRBJ2-3; D remains unclear. In germline, CDR1 is KGHDR, CDR2 SFDVKD. The CDR3 consists of 13 residues. V lost 5 bases and J lost 6, with 11 bases in between.

The chain couples TRBV5-1 to TRBJ1-1; D unresolved. Trimming pared 0 bases from V and 1 base from J, leaving 7 bases between. Per germline, CDR1 SGHRS and CDR2 YFSETQ. The CDR3 is made up of 14 amino acids. CDR3: CASSLVTENTEAFF. The CDR3 DNA sequence: TGCGCCAGCAGCTTGGTTACAGAGAACACTGAAGCTTTCTTT.

The chain uses TRBV5-1 and TRBJ1-2; 7 nucleotides align to TRBD1. The CDR3 contains 19 residues. The V gene end was trimmed by 0 bases and the J gene end by 3 bases; junction bases not matched to a gene: 17. In germline, CDR1 is SGHRS, CDR2 YFSETQ. The CDR3 bases are TGCGCCAGCAGCTTGGGATTCCGGCGAAACAGGGGTATGGACTATGGCTACACCTTC. Its protein product is CASSLGFRRNRGMDYGYTF.

The chain uses TRBV12-5 and TRBJ2-3; tentative D call: TRBD1 (5 bases). Germline V CDR1 and CDR2: LGHNT, FRNRAP. The CDR3 is 15 residues long. Between the trimmed V and J ends, which lost 1 base and 1 base, there was a span of 9 bases. CDR3 DNA sequence: TGTGCTAGTGGTTTGGCAAGACAGCGCACAGATACGCAGTATTTT. It specifies CASGLARQRTDTQYF.

The table lists this clone with a count of one. This chain links TRBV7-2 with TRBJ1-1; D gene unclear. V lost 0 bases and J lost 5, with 13 bases in between. From germline, CDR1 is SGHTA and CDR2 FQGNSA. The CDR3 has 15 amino acids. The CDR3 reads CASSLATGRRTEAFF. CDR3 coding DNA: TGTGCCAGCAGCTTAGCTACGGGGAGGAGAACTGAAGCTTTCTTT.

The V and J genes are TRBV7-2 and TRBJ2-3; the D gene is possibly TRBD1 (5 bases). V was pared by 6 bases and J by 2 bases, with 12 bases between. This CDR3 has 14 amino acids. CDR1 and CDR2 (germline): SGHTA, FQGNSA. The CDR3 sequence: CASRRRGSTDTQYF. CDR3 nucleotide sequence: TGTGCCAGCAGACGAAGGGGTTCCACAGATACGCAGTATTTT.

The chain joins TRBV10-3 to TRBJ2-1; 11 bases agree with TRBD2. This CDR3 contains 14 residues. V dropped 8 bases and J dropped 5; count of bases not matched to a gene: 5. Germline V gene sequence: CDR1 ENHRY, CDR2 SYGVKD. The CDR3 region has the DNA TGTGCCATCGAACCGGGACTAGCGGACAATGAGCAGTTCTTC. It specifies CAIEPGLADNEQFF.

This rearrangement joins TRBV11-3 to TRBJ2-7, with D possibly being TRBD2 (5 bases). V was cut by 5 bases and J by 4 bases, with 15 bases left in between. The CDR3 is made up of 14 amino acids. Germline V gives CDR1 SGHNT, CDR2 YENEEA. The CDR3 DNA sequence: TGTGCCAGCAGCCCTACCCGAACGGGGTACGAGCAGTACTTC. It translates to CASSPTRTGYEQYF.

The chain combines TRBV24-1 with TRBJ2-2; 12 bases agree with TRBD1. The junction had 2 bases not matched to a gene; V was cut back by 7 bases and J by 6 bases. The V gene's germline CDR1 is KGHDR and CDR2 SFDVKD. The length of the CDR3 is 14 residues. CDR3 amino acids: CATRGQGAPGELFF. The CDR3 DNA follows: TGTGCCACCAGGGGACAGGGGGCCCCCGGGGAGCTGTTTTTT.

In this sample, this clone turned up once. The chain couples TRBV7-9 to TRBJ2-5, with 8 bases that match TRBD1. The junction had 11 bases not matched to a gene; V was cut back by 3 bases and J by 5 bases. CDR3 length: 16 residues. Germline CDR1 SEHNR, CDR2 FQNEAQ (reference sequence). CDR3 bases: TGTGCCAGCAGCTTGGGCCAGGGGGCTCATTGGGAGACCCAGTACTTC. Translation: CASSLGQGAHWETQYF.

The V gene is TRBV14, the J gene TRBJ1-6, with a weak D call TRBD1 (6 bases). V lost 2 bases and J lost 3, with 8 bases in between. The CDR3 length is 15 residues. Germline CDR1 and CDR2: SGHDN and FVKESK. The chain's CDR3 is CASSQLDSYNSPLHF. DNA for the CDR3: TGTGCCAGCAGCCAATTGGACAGCTATAATTCACCCCTCCACTTT.

The chain joins TRBV13 to TRBJ1-2; 8 bases match TRBD1. Germline values: CDR1 PRHDT, CDR2 FYEKMQ (reference sequence). CDR3 length equals 14 residues. V lost 0 bases to trimming and J lost 8 bases; unmatched junction nucleotides: 5. In nucleotides, the CDR3 is TGTGCCAGCAGCTTAGGACAGGGGGAGACCGGCTACACCTTC. This encodes CASSLGQGETGYTF.

The chain couples TRBV10-3 to TRBJ1-1; 10 nucleotides align to TRBD1. Germline lookup yields CDR1 ENHRY and CDR2 SYGVKD. This CDR3 region has 14 residues. Trimming at V came to 4 bases and at J to 5 bases, leaving 4 bases not matched to a gene. The CDR3 DNA follows: TGTGCCATCAGTGGGACAGGGGGTCGTACTGAAGCTTTCTTT. It is translated as CAISGTGGRTEAFF.

The chain uses TRBV5-6 and TRBJ1-2, with D possibly being TRBD1 (5 bases). There are 13 residues in the CDR3. V was clipped by 6 bases and J by 6 bases, with 15 bases between them. In germline, CDR1 is SGHDT, CDR2 YYEEEE. This CDR3 is CASIHRPQDGYTF. The CDR3 bases are TGTGCCAGCATCCACAGGCCCCAGGATGGCTACACCTTC. The whole variable domain, remainder taken from reference TRBV5-6 and TRBJ1-2, is DAGVTQSPTHLIKTRGQQVTLRCSPKSGHDTVSWYQQALGQGPQFIFQYYEEEERQRGNFPDRFSGHQFPNYSSELNVNALLLGDSALYLCASIHRPQDGYTFGSGTRLTVV.

The V gene is TRBV12-3 or TRBV12-4, the J gene TRBJ2-7, with 8 bases matching TRBD2. J lost 4 bases, V lost 10 bases, and 9 bases had no gene match. CDR3 length: 13 amino acids. CDR3 nucleotide sequence: TGTGCCACCCGCGGGGCGGGGGGTTACGAGCAGTACTTC. Translation gives CATRGAGGYEQYF.

With respect to this clone: Other DNA variants within this sample encode the same CDR3. V gene TRBV11-3 combines with J gene TRBJ1-1; D is uncertain. Germline CDR1 and CDR2: SGHNT and YENEEA. The CDR3 loop spans 13 amino acids. V dropped 1 base and J dropped 1 base, with 4 bases sitting between them. The CDR3 coding sequence is TGTGCCAGCAGCTTAGGAGGGAACACTGAAGCTTTCTTT. Its translation is CASSLGGNTEAFF.

This rearrangement joins TRBV19 to TRBJ2-6; TRBD1 might be the D (5 bases). CDR3 length: 14 residues. CDR1 is LNHDA and CDR2 is SQIVND in the germline V gene (reference sequence). Trimming cost V 8 bases and J 0 bases, with 8 bases left between them. The CDR3 region is CASFQGSGANVLTF. DNA for the CDR3: TGTGCCAGTTTCCAGGGCTCTGGGGCCAACGTCCTGACTTTC.

The gene calls are TRBV24-1 and TRBJ1-1; no firm D call. The CDR3 consists of 13 residues. CDR1 and CDR2 from the germline V gene are KGHDR and SFDVKD. The V and J ends lost 7 bases and 1 base respectively, with 9 bases between them. For the CDR3, the DNA is TGTGCCACCAGACACCGGGAGAACACTGAAGCTTTCTTT. Amino acids: CATRHRENTEAFF.

The rearrangement uses TRBV3-1 (or the pseudogene TRBV3-2) and TRBJ2-5, with TRBD2 identical over 14 bases. V gave up 6 bases and J gave up 4 bases; unmatched junction bases: 7. The CDR3 is 16 amino acids. Germline CDR1 is LGHDT and CDR2 is YNNKEL (reference sequence). The CDR3 reads CASSLGLAGGRETQYF. CDR3 DNA sequence: TGTGCCAGCAGTCTTGGACTAGCGGGGGGAAGAGAGACCCAGTACTTC.

This chain connects TRBV7-2 to TRBJ2-7; 10 nucleotides line up with TRBD1. Germline CDR1 is SGHTA and CDR2 is FQGNSA. V shed 6 bases, J shed 6 bases, and the junction held 14 bases outside the gene matches. The CDR3 is made up of 16 amino acids. The CDR3 loop is CASSFYSGTGAGEQYF. The CDR3 nucleotides are TGTGCCAGCAGTTTCTACTCCGGGACAGGGGCCGGCGAGCAGTACTTC.